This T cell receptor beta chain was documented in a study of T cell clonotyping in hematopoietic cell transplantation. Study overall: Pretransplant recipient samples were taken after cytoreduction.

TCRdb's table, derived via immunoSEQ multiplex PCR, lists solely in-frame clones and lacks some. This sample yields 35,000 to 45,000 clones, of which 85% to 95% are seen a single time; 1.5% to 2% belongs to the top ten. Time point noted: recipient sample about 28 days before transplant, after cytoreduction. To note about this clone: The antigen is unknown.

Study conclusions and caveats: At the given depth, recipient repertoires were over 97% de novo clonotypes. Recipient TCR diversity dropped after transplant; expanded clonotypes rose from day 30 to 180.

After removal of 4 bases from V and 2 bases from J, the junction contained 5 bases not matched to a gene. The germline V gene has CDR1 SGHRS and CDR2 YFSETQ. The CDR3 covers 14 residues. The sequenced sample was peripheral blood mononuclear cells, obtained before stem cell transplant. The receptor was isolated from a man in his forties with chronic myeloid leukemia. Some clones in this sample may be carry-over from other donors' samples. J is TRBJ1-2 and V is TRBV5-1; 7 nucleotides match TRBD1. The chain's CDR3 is CASSPRDRNYGYTF. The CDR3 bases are TGCGCCAGCAGCCCACGGGACAGAAACTATGGCTACACCTTC.